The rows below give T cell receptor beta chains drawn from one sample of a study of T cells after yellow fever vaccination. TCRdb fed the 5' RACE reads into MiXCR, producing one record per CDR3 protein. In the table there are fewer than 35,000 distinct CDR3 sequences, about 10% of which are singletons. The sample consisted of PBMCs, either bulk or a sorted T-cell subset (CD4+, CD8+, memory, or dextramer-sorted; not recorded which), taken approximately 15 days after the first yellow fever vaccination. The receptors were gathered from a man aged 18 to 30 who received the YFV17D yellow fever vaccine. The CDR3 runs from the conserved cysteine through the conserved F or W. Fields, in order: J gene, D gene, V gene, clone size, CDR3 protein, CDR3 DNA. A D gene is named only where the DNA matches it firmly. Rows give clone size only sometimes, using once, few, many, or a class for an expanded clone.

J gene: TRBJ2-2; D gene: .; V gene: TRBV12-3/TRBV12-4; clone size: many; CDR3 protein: CASSPSRGTGELFF; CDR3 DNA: TGTGCCAGCAGTCCCTCCAGGGGCACCGGGGAGCTGTTTTTT
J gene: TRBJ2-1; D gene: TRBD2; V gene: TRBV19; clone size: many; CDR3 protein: CASSVSSGDYNEQFF; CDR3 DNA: TGTGCCAGTAGTGTGTCTAGCGGGGACTACAATGAGCAGTTCTTC
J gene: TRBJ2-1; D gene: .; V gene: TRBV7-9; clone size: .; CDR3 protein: CASSLSNEQFF; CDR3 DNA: TGTGCCAGCAGTCTAAGCAATGAGCAGTTCTTC
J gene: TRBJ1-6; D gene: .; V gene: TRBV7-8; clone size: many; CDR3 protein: CASSLDRLGASPLHF; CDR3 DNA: TGTGCCAGCAGCTTAGACCGGCTGGGGGCTTCACCCCTCCACTTT
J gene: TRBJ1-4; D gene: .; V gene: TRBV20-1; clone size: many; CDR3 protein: CSATGATNEKLFF; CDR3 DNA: TGCAGTGCTACAGGGGCAACTAATGAAAAACTGTTTTTT
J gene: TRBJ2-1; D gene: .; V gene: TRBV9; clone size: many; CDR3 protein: CASSVGDYNEQFF; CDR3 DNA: TGTGCCAGCAGCGTAGGGGACTACAATGAGCAGTTCTTC
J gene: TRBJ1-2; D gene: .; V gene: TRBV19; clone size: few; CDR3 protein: CASSILASDGYTF; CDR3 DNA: TGTGCCAGTAGTATCCTGGCATCAGATGGCTACACCTTC
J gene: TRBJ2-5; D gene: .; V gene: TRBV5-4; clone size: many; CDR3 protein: CASSLAKKETQYF; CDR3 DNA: TGTGCCAGCAGCTTGGCCAAAAAAGAGACCCAGTACTTC
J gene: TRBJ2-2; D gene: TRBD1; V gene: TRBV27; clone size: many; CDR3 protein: CASSLLGTGANTGELFF; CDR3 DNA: TGTGCCAGCAGTTTATTAGGGACAGGGGCGAACACCGGGGAGCTGTTTTTT
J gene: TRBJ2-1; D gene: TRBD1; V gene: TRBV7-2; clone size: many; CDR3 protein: CASSRGQVGEQFF; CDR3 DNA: TGTGCCAGCAGCCGAGGACAGGTTGGTGAGCAGTTCTTC
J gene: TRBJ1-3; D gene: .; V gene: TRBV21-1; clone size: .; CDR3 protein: CASWGLRNTIYF; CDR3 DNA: TGTGCCTCGTGGGGCTTACGCAACACCATATATTTT
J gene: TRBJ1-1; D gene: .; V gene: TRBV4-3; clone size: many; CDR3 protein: CASSQERQANTEAFF; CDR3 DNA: TGCGCCAGCAGCCAAGAGAGGCAAGCGAACACTGAAGCTTTCTTT
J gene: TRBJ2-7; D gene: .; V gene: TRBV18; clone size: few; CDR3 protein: CASSPAQGYEQYF; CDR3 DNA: TGTGCCAGCTCACCAGCCCAGGGGTACGAGCAGTACTTC
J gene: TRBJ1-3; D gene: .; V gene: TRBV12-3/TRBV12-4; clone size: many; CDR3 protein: CASKGRPNSGNTIYF; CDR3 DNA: TGTGCCAGCAAAGGTCGACCGAACTCTGGAAACACCATATATTTT
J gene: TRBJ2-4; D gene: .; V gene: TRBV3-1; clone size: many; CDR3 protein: CASSQRDGENIQYF; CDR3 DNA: TGTGCCAGCAGCCAACGGGACGGAGAAAACATTCAGTACTTC
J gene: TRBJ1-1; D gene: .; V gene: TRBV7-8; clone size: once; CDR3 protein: CTSSFSALANTEAFF; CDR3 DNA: TGTACCAGCAGCTTTTCGGCCCTAGCGAACACTGAAGCTTTCTTT
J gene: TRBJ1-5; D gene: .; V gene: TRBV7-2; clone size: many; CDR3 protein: CASSLGSRGSGQPQHF; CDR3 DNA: TGTGCCAGCAGCTTAGGTTCGCGGGGCTCCGGCCAGCCCCAGCATTTT
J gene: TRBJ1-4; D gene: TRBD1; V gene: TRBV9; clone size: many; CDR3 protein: CASSAGQGETEKLFF; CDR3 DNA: TGTGCCAGCAGCGCTGGACAGGGGGAGACAGAAAAACTGTTTTTT
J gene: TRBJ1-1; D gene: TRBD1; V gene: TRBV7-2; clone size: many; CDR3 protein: CASRTPTGGDTEAFF; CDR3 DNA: TGTGCCAGCAGGACTCCGACAGGGGGCGACACTGAAGCTTTCTTT
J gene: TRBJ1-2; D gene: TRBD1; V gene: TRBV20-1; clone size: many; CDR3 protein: CSAVKSGTGAYGYTF; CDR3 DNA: TGCAGTGCCGTAAAGTCCGGGACAGGGGCCTATGGCTACACCTTC
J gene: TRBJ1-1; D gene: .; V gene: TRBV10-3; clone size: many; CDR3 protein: CAISEGSLSPAFF; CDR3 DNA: TGTGCCATCAGCGAGGGTTCTCTGTCCCCAGCTTTCTTT
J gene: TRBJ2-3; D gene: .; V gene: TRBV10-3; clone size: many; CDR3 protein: CAISEGAGIRTDTQYF; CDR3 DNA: TGTGCCATCAGTGAGGGGGCCGGAATTCGCACAGATACGCAGTATTTT
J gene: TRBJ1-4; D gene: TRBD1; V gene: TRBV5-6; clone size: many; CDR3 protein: CASSSAPGGGFEKLFF; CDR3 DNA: TGTGCCAGCAGCTCCGCCCCAGGGGGGGGTTTTGAAAAACTGTTTTTT
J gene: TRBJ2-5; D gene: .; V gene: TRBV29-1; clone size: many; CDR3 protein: CSVVWRAQETQYF; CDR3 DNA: TGCAGCGTTGTTTGGCGGGCTCAAGAGACCCAGTACTTC
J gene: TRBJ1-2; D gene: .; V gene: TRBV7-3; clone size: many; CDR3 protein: CASSPGGLLSYGYTF; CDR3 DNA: TGTGCCAGCAGCCCCGGGGGGCTGCTCTCCTATGGCTACACCTTC
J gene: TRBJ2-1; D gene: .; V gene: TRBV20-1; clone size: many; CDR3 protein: CSARDRLGGSGEQFF; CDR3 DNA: TGCAGTGCTAGAGACCGTCTCGGGGGTTCTGGTGAGCAGTTCTTC
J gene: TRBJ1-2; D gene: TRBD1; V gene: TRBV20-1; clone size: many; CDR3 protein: CSARARQGGNYGYTF; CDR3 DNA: TGCAGTGCTAGAGCCCGACAGGGGGGAAACTATGGCTACACCTTC
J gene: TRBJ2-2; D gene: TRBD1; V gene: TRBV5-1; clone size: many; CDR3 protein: CASSTDREHGELFF; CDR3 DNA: TGCGCCAGCAGCACCGACAGGGAGCACGGGGAGCTGTTTTTT
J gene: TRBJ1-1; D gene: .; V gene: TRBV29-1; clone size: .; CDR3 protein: CSTQGQMNTEAFF; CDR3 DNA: TGCAGCACCCAAGGACAGATGAACACTGAAGCTTTCTTT
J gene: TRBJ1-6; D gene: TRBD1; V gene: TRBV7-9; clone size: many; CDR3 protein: CASSLYGTGNYNSPLHF; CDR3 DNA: TGTGCCAGCAGCTTATACGGGACAGGCAACTATAATTCACCCCTCCACTTT
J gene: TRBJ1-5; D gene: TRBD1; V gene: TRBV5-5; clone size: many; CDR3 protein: CASSLTGGQPQHF; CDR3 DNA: TGTGCCAGCAGCTTGACAGGGGGTCAGCCCCAGCATTTT
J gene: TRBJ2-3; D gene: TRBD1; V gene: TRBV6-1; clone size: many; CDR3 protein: CASSVGQGGGTDTQYF; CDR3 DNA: TGTGCCAGCAGTGTAGGACAGGGTGGAGGGACAGATACGCAGTATTTT
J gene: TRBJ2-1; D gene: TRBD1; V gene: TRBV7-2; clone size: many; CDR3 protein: CASSDQPTGTGNEQFF; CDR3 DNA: TGTGCCAGCAGCGACCAGCCAACAGGGACAGGCAATGAGCAGTTCTTC
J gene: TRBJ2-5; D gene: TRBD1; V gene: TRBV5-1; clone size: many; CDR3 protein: CASSLGGTGGGETQYF; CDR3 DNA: TGCGCCAGCAGCTTGGGGGGAACAGGGGGCGGAGAGACCCAGTACTTC
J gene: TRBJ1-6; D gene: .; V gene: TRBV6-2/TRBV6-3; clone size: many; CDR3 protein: CASSPFGTDSNSPLHF; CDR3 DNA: TGTGCCAGCAGTCCATTTGGGACCGACTCCAATTCACCCCTCCACTTT
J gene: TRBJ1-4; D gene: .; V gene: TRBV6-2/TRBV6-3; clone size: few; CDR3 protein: CASGGQYNEKLFF; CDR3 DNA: TGTGCCAGCGGAGGACAGTATAATGAAAAACTGTTTTTT
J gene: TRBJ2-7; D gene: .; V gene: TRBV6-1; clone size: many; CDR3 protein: CASRTIGRYSYEQYF; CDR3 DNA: TGTGCCAGCAGAACCATAGGACGGTACTCCTACGAGCAGTACTTC
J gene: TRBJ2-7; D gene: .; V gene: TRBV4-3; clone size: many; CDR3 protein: CASSQDLRYEQYF; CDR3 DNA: TGCGCCAGCAGCCAAGATCTGAGATACGAGCAGTACTTC
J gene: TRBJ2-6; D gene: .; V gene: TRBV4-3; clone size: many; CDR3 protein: CASSFEEATGANVLTF; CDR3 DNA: TGCGCCAGCAGCTTCGAAGAGGCGACTGGGGCCAACGTCCTGACTTTC
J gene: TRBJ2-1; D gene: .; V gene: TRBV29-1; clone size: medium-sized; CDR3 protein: CSVEDAGADGSDEQFF; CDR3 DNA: TGCAGCGTTGAGGACGCGGGGGCCGATGGTTCAGATGAGCAGTTCTTC
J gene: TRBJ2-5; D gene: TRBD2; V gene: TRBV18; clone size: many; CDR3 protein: CASSPPGGETQYF; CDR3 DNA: TGTGCCAGCTCACCACCGGGGGGGGAGACCCAGTACTTC
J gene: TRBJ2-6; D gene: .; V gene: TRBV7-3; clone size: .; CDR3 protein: CASSPGANVLTF; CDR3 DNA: TGTGCCAGCAGCCCTGGGGCCAACGTCCTGACTTTC
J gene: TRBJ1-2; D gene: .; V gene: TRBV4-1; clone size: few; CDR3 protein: CASSQDRGFNGYTF; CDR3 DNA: TGCGCCAGCAGCCAAGACCGGGGGTTCAATGGCTACACCTTC
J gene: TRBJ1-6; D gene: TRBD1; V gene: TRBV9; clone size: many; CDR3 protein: CASSPRDRINSPLHF; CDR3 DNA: TGTGCCAGCAGCCCCCGGGACAGGATTAATTCACCCCTCCACTTT
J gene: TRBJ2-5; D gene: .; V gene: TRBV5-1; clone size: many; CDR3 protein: CASSITGSRETQYF; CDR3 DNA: TGCGCCAGCAGCATTACAGGGTCTCGGGAGACCCAGTACTTC
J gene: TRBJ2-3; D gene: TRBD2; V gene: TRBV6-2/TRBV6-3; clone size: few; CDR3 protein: CASTLRRTSVPDTQYF; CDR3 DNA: TGTGCCAGCACCCTACGGCGGACTAGCGTTCCAGATACGCAGTATTTT
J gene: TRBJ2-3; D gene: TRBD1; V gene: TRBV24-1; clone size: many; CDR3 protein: CATSDSQGARDTQYF; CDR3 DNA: TGTGCCACCAGTGATTCCCAGGGGGCCAGAGATACGCAGTATTTT
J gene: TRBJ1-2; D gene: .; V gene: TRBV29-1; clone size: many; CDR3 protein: CSVSIGGNNYGYTF; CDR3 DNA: TGCAGCGTTAGTATCGGGGGAAATAACTATGGCTACACCTTC
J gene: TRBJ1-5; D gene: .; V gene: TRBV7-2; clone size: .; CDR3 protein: CASSLTHESNQPQHF; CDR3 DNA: TGTGCCAGCAGCTTAACCCATGAGAGCAATCAGCCCCAGCATTTT
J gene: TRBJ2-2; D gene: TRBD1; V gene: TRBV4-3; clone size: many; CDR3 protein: CASSLYRGGELFF; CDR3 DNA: TGCGCCAGCAGCCTTTACAGGGGCGGGGAGCTGTTTTTT